The T cell receptor (beta chain) described here comes from a study of T cell responses to AZD1222 COVID-19 vaccine (dated by TCRdb to the early 2020s). About the full investigation: A total of 230 to 250 trial participants underwent TCR sequencing, of whom about 210 had received two doses of AZD1222 and around 26 had received two doses of the MenACWY control vaccine. Trial participants were enrolled by age into subgroups of 18-55, 56-69 and 70-plus years, and 148, 28 and 57 TCR-sequenced participants, respectively, were included in these subgroups.

From the cysteine up to the phenylalanine, the CDR3 has a length of 14 residues. Solely the CDR3 DNA is kept, with 42 bases framed from the first base. Germline trimming: 10 bases from V, 0 bases from J; junction bases outside gene matches: 6. Reading the germline V gene (reference sequence) gives CDR1 SGHNT and CDR2 YYREEE. What the study reported, not specific to this receptor: Because no day 14 peak-response samples were available, the repertoires could be characterized only after the peak T cell response. In the small 56-69-year group, the increase in depth fell short of significance, most likely because of low power. Vaccine-associated CD4 TCRs spanned the whole spike protein, with dominant responses in regions 160-218 and 743-854. Epitopes outside the regions mutated in the B.1.351 and B.1.1.7 variants were reportedly recognized by nearly half of the unique spike-specific TCRs. Conclusions about previously exposed vaccinees were limited because only 6 or 7 AZD1222 recipients were SARS-CoV-2 seropositive at baseline. Participants were mostly white British and included more females than males, and it was suggested by the authors that clonal diversity may have been underestimated. After two AZD1222 doses, spike-specific TCR breadth and depth were significantly higher than at day 0 and than in MenACWY recipients.

The sample's time point, from its label and the paper: about 28 days (+/-7) after the second vaccine dose. The treatment or condition label on this specimen signifies: meningococcal conjugate vaccine given as trial control. Samples from vaccinated people were obtained from the UK trials COV001 and COV002, which included a single-blind randomized controlled phase 2/3 trial of AZD1222 (ChAdOx1 nCoV-19) in healthy adults. For TCRbeta chain sequencing, PBMC samples were collected from trial participants at day 0 and at day 28 after the second dose. The CDR3 regions of human TCRbeta chains were subjected to immunosequencing. The original methods were these. TCRs in the repertoires were compared against a reference library of SARS-CoV-2-specific TCRs that had been generated with the MIRA antigen-specificity platform. Breadth meant the fraction of unique TCRs that were SARS-CoV-2-associated, whereas depth meant the fraction of total T cells that were SARS-CoV-2-associated. Using the MIRA data, each spike-specific TCR was assigned both to the spike region to which the TCR was reactive and to a CD4 or CD8 class. Log10-transformed breadth and depth values were compared by one-way ANOVA with Sidak's multiple comparisons tests. TCRdb obtained this table from immuneACCESS and retained in-frame rearrangements with V and J assigned. These tables miss some clones; where compared with another copy, unresolved V genes account for less than half of the shortfall, and the remainder is unexplained. That table is the source of V, J and clone size, and D and trimming were worked out from the DNA. The sample records some 150,000 clones, 85% to 90% of which are singletons. The leading ten clones occupy 3.5% to 4.5% of the sample.

Worth noting for this clone: What this receptor recognizes is not known. Qualities for individual bases were not recorded, and no much larger clone is one base off.

The receptor chain draws on TRBV5-4 and TRBJ2-2; TRBD1 matches 7 bases in the middle. This clonotype was obtained from an adult who received the MenACWY meningococcal vaccine as a control. The material was peripheral blood, obtained 28 days after the second dose of the MenACWY control vaccine. Here is the DNA: TGTGCCGTCTGGACAGGCCCGAACACCGGGGAGCTGTTTTTT. Translation gives CAVWTGPNTGELFF.